The 19 T cell receptor beta chains reported below all come from one sample, sequenced in a study of CD8 T cells in Susac syndrome. A quantity of 0.5 to 1 ug RNA underwent reverse transcription using random hexamers. TCRdb independently ran MiXCR on the immunoSEQ multiplex PCR reads; one entry per CDR3 protein. Of about 120,000 distinct CDR3 sequences listed, approximately 94% are singletons. The specimen sequenced was CD4+ T cells from PBMCs. All receptors come from a human donor in good health.

This clonotype came up once. The J gene is TRBJ2-3, the V gene TRBV7-9; D could derive from TRBD1 or TRBD2 (5 bases each). CDR1 and CDR2 (germline): SEHNR, FQNEAQ (reference sequence). CDR3 size: 14 residues. The V end lost 2 bases, the J end lost 4 bases, and 10 bases lay between the germline ends. CDR3 sequence: CASSLMGVADTQYF. The CDR3 nucleotides are TGTGCCAGCAGCTTAATGGGGGTGGCAGATACGCAGTATTTT.

The chain carries TRBV29-1 and TRBJ2-7; D is possibly TRBD1 or TRBD2 (5 bases each). In germline, CDR1 is SQVTM, CDR2 ANQGSEA. The CDR3 has 13 amino acids. The V end lost 4 bases, the J end lost 7 bases, and 17 bases lay between the germline ends. The CDR3 loop is CSVGGPTSGEQYF. CDR3 sequence (DNA): TGCAGCGTTGGGGGACCGACTTCAGGGGAGCAGTACTTC.

This CDR3 is CASSSLAGTDTQYF. CDR3 nucleotides: TGTGCCAGCAGTTCACTAGCGGGCACAGATACGCAGTATTTT. V is TRBV12-3 or TRBV12-4 and J is TRBJ2-3; 8 bases agree with TRBD2. CDR3 length: 14 residues. Trimming took 4 bases from V and 1 from J; bases not matched to a gene: 1.

This chain connects TRBV12-3 or TRBV12-4 to TRBJ2-3; 7 bases align to TRBD1. Unmatched junction bases numbered 12, after V lost 6 bases and J lost 0 bases. The CDR3 runs 17 residues. CDR3 in amino acids: CASSFVTGASSTDTQYF. CDR3 nucleotides: TGTGCCAGCAGCTTTGTTACAGGGGCCTCAAGCACAGATACGCAGTATTTT.

The rearrangement links TRBV3-1 to TRBJ2-1, with TRBD2 matching 10 bases. V lost 1 base to trimming and J lost 8 bases; unmatched junction nucleotides: 5. This CDR3 comprises 15 residues. CDR1 LGHDT and CDR2 YNNKEL come from the germline V gene (reference sequence). The CDR3 DNA reads as TGTGCCAGCAGCCAAGGTGGGCTAGCGGGAGATGAGCAGTTCTTC. The encoded protein is CASSQGGLAGDEQFF.

The sample holds one count of this clonotype. The chain couples TRBV12-3 or TRBV12-4 to TRBJ2-3; tentative D call: TRBD2 (5 bases). V was trimmed by 2 bases and J by 4 bases, leaving 7 bases between them. CDR3 length: 13 amino acids. CDR3 nucleotides: TGTGCCAGCAGTTTATGGCGGGCAGATACGCAGTATTTT. Amino acids: CASSLWRADTQYF.

This chain uses TRBV12-3 or TRBV12-4 with TRBJ1-3; D not certain. The CDR3 runs to 14 residues. V was shortened by 5 bases and J by 0 bases, with 8 bases between the two germline ends. CDR3 region: CASSAVSSGNTIYF. CDR3 bases: TGTGCCAGCAGTGCGGTGAGCTCTGGAAACACCATATATTTT.

The chain carries TRBV5-4 and TRBJ2-1, with D possibly being TRBD1 or TRBD2 (10 bases each). The germline CDR1 and CDR2 sequences are SGHNT and YYREEE (reference sequence). CDR3 size: 19 residues. V was trimmed by 7 bases and J by 4 bases, leaving 30 bases between them. The DNA of the CDR3 is TGTGCCAGCTATGGTGGAGGGACAGGGGCTAGCGGGAGTTACAATGAGCAGTTCTTC. Residues: CASYGGGTGASGSYNEQFF.

Only one count was recorded for this clonotype. CDR3 nucleotides: TGTGCCAGCAGTTACTCAGGGCAGGGCAAAAACATTCAGTACTTC. Protein sequence: CASSYSGQGKNIQYF. The chain uses TRBV6-6 and TRBJ2-4; D may be TRBD1 (5 bases). The CDR3 loop spans 15 amino acids. Germline-derived CDR1 and CDR2 are MNHNY and SVGAGI (reference sequence). Trimming removed 0 bases at V and 3 bases at J, with 9 bases between.

The chain recombines TRBV12-3 or TRBV12-4 with TRBJ1-3; D gene uncertain. V gave up 7 bases and J gave up 0 bases, with 13 bases separating them. The CDR3 is 15 amino acids. The CDR3 sequence is CASTDFVGSGNTIYF. CDR3 DNA: TGTGCCAGCACAGACTTTGTAGGCTCTGGAAACACCATATATTTT.

This chain joins TRBV18 and TRBJ2-6; D gene ambiguous. V shed 1 base and J shed 0 bases, with 7 bases lying between them. This CDR3 has 16 amino acids. Germline values: CDR1 KGHSH, CDR2 LQKENI. CDR3 amino acids: CASSPQGNSGANVLTF. CDR3 nucleotide sequence: TGTGCCAGCTCACCACAAGGTAACTCTGGGGCCAACGTCCTGACTTTC. The full variable domain, its missing parts supplied by reference TRBV18 and TRBJ2-6, is NAGVMQNPRHLVRRRGQEARLRCSPMKGHSHVYWYRQLPEEGLKFMVYLQKENIIDESGMPKERFSAEFPKEGPSILRIQQVVRGDSAAYFCASSPQGNSGANVLTFGAGSRLTVL.

This chain links TRBV30 with TRBJ2-7; TRBD1 or TRBD2 may be the D gene (5 bases each). There are 15 residues in the CDR3. Germline V gene lookup returns CDR1 GTSNPN and CDR2 SVGIG (reference sequence). The V end lost 2 bases, the J end lost 6 bases, and 20 bases lay between the germline ends. CDR3 coding DNA: TGTGCCTGGAGTATTGGGGGATCCTATCGGGCCGAGCAGTACTTC. It specifies CAWSIGGSYRAEQYF.

The chain employs TRBV19 and TRBJ1-2; 10 nucleotides agree with TRBD1. Germline V gives CDR1 LNHDA, CDR2 SQIVND (reference sequence). The CDR3 has 17 amino acids. The trim removed 4 bases at V and 2 bases at J, leaving 10 bases unmatched. CDR3 loop: CASSTGTGAYLNYGYTF. The CDR3 DNA reads TGTGCCAGTAGTACCGGGACAGGGGCCTACCTGAACTATGGCTACACCTTC.

The V gene is TRBV7-2, the J gene TRBJ1-4, with a possible D match to TRBD1 (5 bases). CDR3 length: 17 residues. The V gene lost 5 bases and the J gene lost 0 bases, with 16 bases spanning the gap. The V gene's germline CDR1 is SGHTA and CDR2 FQGNSA. The CDR3 loop is CASSRVGGIATNEKLFF. For the CDR3, the DNA is TGTGCCAGCAGCCGAGTGGGGGGAATTGCAACTAATGAAAAACTGTTTTTT.

The chain uses TRBV27 and TRBJ1-2; TRBD1 matches 7 bases. The ends lost 4 bases at V and 4 bases at J; junction bases unmatched: 3. CDR3 length: 13 amino acids. Germline V gives CDR1 MNHEY, CDR2 SMNVEV (reference sequence). The CDR3 protein is CASSSAGGYGYTF. The DNA for the CDR3 is TGTGCCAGCAGTTCGGCAGGGGGCTATGGCTACACCTTC.

V gene TRBV6-6 combines with J gene TRBJ1-2; D is ambiguous. The CDR3 totals 16 residues. Trimming stripped 5 bases from V and 3 bases from J, with 19 bases between. Germline V gene lookup returns CDR1 MNHNY and CDR2 SVGAGI (reference sequence). CDR3 sequence: CASSPRDSQSYYGYTF. The CDR3 bases are TGTGCCAGCAGTCCCCGGGATTCACAATCCTACTATGGCTACACCTTC.

This rearrangement joins TRBV10-1 to TRBJ2-4; a possible D gene is TRBD1 (5 bases). CDR3 length equals 11 residues. Trimming stripped 4 bases from V and 10 bases from J, with 8 bases between. Germline loops: CDR1 WNHNN, CDR2 SYGVQD (reference sequence). In nucleotides, the CDR3 is TGCGCCAGCAGTGCAGGGCCAATTCAGTACTTC. This gives the protein CASSAGPIQYF.

The chain joins TRBV20-1 to TRBJ2-6; weak D call: TRBD1 (5 bases). Germline CDR1 is DFQATT and CDR2 is SNEGSKA (reference sequence). CDR3 length equals 15 residues. Trimming cost V 2 bases and J 2 bases, with 10 bases left between them. The CDR3 nucleotides read TGCAGTGCTAGAAGCAGGGATGCTGGGGCCAACGTCCTGACTTTC. This codes for CSARSRDAGANVLTF.

DNA for the CDR3: TGCGCCAGCAGCTTGGTAGGGGAGGGACACCAGACCCAGTACTTC. Encoded protein: CASSLVGEGHQTQYF. This chain links TRBV5-1 with TRBJ2-5; possible D gene TRBD2, 7 bases. CDR3 length: 15 residues. Between the trimmed V and J ends, which lost 0 bases and 6 bases, there was a span of 15 bases. Looked up from germline, CDR1 is SGHRS and CDR2 is YFSETQ.